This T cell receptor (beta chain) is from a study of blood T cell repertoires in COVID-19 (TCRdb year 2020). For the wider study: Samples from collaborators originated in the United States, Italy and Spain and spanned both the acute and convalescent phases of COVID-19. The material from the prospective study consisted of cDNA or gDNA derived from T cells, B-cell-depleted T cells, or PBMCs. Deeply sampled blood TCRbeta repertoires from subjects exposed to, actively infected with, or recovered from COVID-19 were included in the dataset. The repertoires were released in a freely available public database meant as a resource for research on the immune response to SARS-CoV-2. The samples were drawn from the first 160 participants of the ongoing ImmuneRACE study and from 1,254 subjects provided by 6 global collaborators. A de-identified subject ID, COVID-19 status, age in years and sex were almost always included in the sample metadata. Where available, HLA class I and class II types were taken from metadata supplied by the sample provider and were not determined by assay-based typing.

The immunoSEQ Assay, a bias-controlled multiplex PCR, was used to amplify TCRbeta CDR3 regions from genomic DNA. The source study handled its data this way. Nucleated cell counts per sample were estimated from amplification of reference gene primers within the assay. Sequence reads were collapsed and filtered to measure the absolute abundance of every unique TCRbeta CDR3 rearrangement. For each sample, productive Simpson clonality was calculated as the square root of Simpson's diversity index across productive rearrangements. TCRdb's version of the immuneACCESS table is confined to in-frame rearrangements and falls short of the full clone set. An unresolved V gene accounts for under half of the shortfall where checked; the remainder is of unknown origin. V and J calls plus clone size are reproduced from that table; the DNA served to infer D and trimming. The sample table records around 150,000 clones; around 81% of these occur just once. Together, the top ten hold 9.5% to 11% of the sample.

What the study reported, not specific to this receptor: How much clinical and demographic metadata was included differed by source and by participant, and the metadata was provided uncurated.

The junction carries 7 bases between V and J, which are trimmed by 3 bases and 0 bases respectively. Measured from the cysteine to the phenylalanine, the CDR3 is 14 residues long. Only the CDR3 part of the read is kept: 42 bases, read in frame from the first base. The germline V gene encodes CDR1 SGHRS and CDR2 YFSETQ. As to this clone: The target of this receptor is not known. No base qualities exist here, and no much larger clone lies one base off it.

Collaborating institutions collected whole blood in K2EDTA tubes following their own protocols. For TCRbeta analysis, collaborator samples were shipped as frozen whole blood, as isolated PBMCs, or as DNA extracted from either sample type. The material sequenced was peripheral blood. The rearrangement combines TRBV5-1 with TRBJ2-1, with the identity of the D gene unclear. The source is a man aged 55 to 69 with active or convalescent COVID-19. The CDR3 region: CASSSYGSYNEQFF. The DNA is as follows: TGCGCCAGCAGCTCCTATGGCTCCTACAATGAGCAGTTCTTC.